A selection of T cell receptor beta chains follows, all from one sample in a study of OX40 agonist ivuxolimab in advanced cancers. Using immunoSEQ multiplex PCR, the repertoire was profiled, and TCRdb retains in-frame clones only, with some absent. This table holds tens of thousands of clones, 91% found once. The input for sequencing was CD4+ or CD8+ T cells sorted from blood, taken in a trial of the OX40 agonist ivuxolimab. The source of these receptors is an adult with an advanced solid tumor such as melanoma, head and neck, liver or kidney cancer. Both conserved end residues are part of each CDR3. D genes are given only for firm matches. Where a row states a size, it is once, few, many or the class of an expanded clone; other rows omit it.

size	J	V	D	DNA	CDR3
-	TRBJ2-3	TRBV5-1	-	TGCGCCAGCAGCTTTAGCACAGATACGCAGTATTTT	CASSFSTDTQYF
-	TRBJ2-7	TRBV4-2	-	TGTGCCAGCAGCCAAGATCTCGGGACCCTTGGTGAGCAGTACTTC	CASSQDLGTLGEQYF
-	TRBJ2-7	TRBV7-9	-	TGTGCCAGCAGCCAAGGGGGGGGCTCCTACGAGCAGTACTTC	CASSQGGGSYEQYF
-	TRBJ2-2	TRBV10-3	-	TGTGCCATCAGAAATGGGGGGACCGGGGAGCTGTTTTTT	CAIRNGGTGELFF
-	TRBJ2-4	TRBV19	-	TGTGCCAGTAGCCAGCAGGGGGGACTCGGCAAAAACATTCAGTACTTC	CASSQQGGLGKNIQYF
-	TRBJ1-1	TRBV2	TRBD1	TGTGCCAGCAGTGAAGGAGAGGGCGGGTGGACAGGGGGTCGGAACACTGAAGCTTTCTTT	CASSEGEGGWTGGRNTEAFF
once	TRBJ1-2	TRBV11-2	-	TGTGCCAGCCGAAACAGCATCGGCTATGGCTACACCTTC	CASRNSIGYGYTF
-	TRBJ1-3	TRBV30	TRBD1	TGTGCCTGGAGTGTACTGGAGGGGGCCGGAAACACCATATATTTT	CAWSVLEGAGNTIYF
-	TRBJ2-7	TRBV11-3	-	TGTGCCAGCAGCCCCCGGAGAGGCTCCTACGAGCAGTACTTC	CASSPRRGSYEQYF
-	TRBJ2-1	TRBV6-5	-	TGTGCCAGCAGTTTTCGGACACCGGGCTACAATGAGCAGTTCTTC	CASSFRTPGYNEQFF
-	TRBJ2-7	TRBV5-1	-	TGCGCCAGCAGCTTGGACAGCCTCAGGGTCTACGAGCAGTACTTC	CASSLDSLRVYEQYF
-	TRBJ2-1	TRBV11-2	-	TGTGCCAGCAGCTTAAGGAGGGGAACCTACAATGAGCAGTTCTTC	CASSLRRGTYNEQFF
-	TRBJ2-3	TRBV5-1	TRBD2	TGCGCCAGCAGGGGGGGGAGTCACTCAGATACGCAGTATTTT	CASRGGSHSDTQYF
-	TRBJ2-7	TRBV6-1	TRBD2	TGTGCCAGCAGGTTGGGACTAGAGGTCCCCTACGAGCAGTACTTC	CASRLGLEVPYEQYF
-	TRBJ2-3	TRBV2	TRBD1	TGTGCCAGCAGAAGGGACAGGGGGGGATCAGATACGCAGTATTTT	CASRRDRGGSDTQYF
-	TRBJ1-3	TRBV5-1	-	TGCGCCAGCAGCTTGTGGGGGGAGGACACCATATATTTT	CASSLWGEDTIYF